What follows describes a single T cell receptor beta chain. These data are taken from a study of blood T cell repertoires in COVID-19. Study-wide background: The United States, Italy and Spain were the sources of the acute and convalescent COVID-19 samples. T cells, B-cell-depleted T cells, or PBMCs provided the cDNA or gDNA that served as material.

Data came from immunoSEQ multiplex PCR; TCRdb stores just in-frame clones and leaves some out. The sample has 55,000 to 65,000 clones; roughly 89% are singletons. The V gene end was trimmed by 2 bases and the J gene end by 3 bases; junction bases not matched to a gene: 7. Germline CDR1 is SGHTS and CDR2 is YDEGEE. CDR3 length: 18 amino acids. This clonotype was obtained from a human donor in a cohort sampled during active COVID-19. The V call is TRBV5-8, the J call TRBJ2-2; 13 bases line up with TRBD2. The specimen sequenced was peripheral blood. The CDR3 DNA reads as TGTGCCAGCAGCTTCTTAAGGACTAGCGGGGGATACACCGGGGAGCTGTTTTTT. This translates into CASSFLRTSGGYTGELFF.